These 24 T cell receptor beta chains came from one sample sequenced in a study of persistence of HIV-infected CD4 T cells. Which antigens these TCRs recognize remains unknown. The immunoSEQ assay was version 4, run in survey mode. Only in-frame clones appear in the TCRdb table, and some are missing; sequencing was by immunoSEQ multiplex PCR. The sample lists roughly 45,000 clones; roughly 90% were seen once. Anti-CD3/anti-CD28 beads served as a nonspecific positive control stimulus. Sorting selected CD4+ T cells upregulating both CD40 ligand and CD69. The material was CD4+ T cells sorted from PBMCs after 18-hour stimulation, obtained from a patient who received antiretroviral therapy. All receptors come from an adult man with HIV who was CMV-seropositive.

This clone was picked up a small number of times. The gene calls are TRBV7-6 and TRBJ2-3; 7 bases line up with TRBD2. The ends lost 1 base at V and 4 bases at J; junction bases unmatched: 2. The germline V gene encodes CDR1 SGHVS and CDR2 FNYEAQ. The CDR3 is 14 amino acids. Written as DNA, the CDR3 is TGTGCCAGCAGCTTAGGGGGGGGAGCAGATACGCAGTATTTT. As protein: CASSLGGGADTQYF. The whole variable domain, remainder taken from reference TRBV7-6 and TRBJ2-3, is GAGVSQSPRYKVTKRGQDVALRCDPISGHVSLYWYRQALGQGPEFLTYFNYEAQQDKSGLPNDRFSAERPEGSISTLTIQRTEQRDSAMYRCASSLGGGADTQYFGPGTRLTVL.

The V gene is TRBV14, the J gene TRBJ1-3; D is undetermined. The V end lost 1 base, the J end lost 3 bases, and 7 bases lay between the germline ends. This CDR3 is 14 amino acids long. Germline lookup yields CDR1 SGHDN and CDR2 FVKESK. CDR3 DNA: TGTGCCAGCAGCCAAGTTTTGTTTGGAAACACCATATATTTT. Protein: CASSQVLFGNTIYF.

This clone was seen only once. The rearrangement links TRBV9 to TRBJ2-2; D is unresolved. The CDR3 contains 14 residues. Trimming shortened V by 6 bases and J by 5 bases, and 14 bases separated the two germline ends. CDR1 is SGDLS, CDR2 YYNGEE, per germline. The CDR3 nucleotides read TGTGCCAGCACCCTGACTGGCACAACCGGGGAGCTGTTTTTT. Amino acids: CASTLTGTTGELFF.

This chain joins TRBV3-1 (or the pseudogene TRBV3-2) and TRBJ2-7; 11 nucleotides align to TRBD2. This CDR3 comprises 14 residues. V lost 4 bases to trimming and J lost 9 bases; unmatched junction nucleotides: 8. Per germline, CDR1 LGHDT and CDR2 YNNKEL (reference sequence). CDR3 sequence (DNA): TGTGCCAGCAGCCGCAGGACTAGCGGGTTTCGGCAGTACTTC. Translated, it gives CASSRRTSGFRQYF.

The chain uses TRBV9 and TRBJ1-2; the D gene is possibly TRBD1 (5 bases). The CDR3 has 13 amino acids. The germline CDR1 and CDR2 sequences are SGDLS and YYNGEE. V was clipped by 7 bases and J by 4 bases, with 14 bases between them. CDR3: CASLGPGTYGYTF. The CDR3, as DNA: TGTGCCAGCCTCGGGCCAGGGACCTATGGCTACACCTTC.

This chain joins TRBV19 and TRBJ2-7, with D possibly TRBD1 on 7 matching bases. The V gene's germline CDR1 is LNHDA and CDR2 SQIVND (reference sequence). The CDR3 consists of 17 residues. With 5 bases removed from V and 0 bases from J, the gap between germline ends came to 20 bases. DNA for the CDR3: TGTGCCAGTAGTCCCAAGGGGGGCAGGGGGTCCTCCTACGAGCAGTACTTC. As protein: CASSPKGGRGSSYEQYF.

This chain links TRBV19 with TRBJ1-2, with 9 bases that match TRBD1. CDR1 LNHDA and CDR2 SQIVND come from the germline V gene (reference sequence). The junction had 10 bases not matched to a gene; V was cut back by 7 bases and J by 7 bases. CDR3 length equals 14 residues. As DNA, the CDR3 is TGTGCCAGTAACCCACAGGGGGCGATCGCTGGCTACACCTTC. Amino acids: CASNPQGAIAGYTF.

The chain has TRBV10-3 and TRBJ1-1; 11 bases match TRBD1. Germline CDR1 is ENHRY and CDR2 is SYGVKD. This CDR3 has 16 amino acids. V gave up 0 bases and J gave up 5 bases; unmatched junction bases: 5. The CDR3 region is CAISESLGQGGTEAFF. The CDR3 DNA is TGTGCCATCAGTGAGTCGCTGGGACAGGGGGGAACTGAAGCTTTCTTT.

This chain's CDR3 is CATGASYSGRGDGNTIYF. In DNA form, the CDR3 reads TGTGCCACGGGGGCGTCTTACTCCGGTAGGGGGGATGGAAACACCATATATTTT. V usage is TRBV10-3 and J usage is TRBJ1-3; TRBD1 might be the D (6 bases). The germline gives CDR1 ENHRY, CDR2 SYGVKD. V was trimmed by 10 bases and J by 3 bases, leaving 28 bases between them. The CDR3 is made up of 18 amino acids.

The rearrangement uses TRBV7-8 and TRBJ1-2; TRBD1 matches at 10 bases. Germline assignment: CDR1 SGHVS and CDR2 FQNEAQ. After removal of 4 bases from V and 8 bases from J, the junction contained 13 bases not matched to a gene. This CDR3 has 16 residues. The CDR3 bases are TGTGCCAGCAGCTCGCTGTCCGGGACAGGGGTTCTGGGCTACACCTTC. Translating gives CASSSLSGTGVLGYTF.

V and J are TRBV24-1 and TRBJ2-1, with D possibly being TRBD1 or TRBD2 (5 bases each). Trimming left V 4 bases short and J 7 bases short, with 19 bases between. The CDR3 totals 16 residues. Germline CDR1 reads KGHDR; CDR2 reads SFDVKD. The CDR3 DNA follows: TGTGCCACCAGTGACCCTGGGGGTCCCGGCGGGAATGAGCAGTTCTTC. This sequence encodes CATSDPGGPGGNEQFF.

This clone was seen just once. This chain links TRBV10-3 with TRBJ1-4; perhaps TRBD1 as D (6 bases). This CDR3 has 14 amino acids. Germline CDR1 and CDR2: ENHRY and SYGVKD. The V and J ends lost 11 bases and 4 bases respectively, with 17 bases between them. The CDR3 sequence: CASRTDGGNEKLFF. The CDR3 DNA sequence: TGTGCCTCCAGGACAGACGGAGGTAATGAAAAACTGTTTTTT.

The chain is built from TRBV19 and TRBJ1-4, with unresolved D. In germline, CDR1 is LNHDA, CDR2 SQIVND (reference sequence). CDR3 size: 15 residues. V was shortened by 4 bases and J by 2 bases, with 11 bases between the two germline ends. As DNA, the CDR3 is TGTGCCAGTAGTACCTGGGGAGGCACTAATGAAAAACTGTTTTTT. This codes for CASSTWGGTNEKLFF.

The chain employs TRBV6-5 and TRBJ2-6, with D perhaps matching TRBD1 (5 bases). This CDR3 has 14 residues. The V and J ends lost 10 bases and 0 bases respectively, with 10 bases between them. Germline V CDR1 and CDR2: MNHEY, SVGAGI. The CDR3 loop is CATRAYSGANVLTF. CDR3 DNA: TGTGCCACCAGGGCCTACTCTGGGGCCAACGTCCTGACTTTC.

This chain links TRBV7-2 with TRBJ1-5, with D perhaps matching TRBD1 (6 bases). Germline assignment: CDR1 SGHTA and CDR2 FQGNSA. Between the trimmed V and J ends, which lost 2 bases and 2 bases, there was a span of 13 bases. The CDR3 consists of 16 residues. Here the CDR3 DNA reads TGTGCCAGCAGCTTATATGGGGGCGCGGGCAATCAGCCCCAGCATTTT. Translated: CASSLYGGAGNQPQHF.

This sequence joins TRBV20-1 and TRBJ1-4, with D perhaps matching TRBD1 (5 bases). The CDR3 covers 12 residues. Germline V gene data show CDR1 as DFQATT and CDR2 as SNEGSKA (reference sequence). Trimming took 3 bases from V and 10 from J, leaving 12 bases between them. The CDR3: CSASYRGGKLFF. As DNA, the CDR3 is TGCAGTGCTAGTTACCGGGGGGGAAAACTGTTTTTT.

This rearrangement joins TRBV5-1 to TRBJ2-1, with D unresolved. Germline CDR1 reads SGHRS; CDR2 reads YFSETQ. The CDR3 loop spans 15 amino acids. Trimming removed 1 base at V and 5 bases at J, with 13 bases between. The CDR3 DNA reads TGCGCCAGCAGCTTGAGCCCCGGCGCAGACAATGAGCAGTTCTTC. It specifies CASSLSPGADNEQFF.

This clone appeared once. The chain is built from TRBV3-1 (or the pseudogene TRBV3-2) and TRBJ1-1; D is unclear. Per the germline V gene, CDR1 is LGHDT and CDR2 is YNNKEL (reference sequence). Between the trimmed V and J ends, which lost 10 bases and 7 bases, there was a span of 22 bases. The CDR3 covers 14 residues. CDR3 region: CATSKKTTSNEAFF. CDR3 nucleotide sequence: TGTGCCACCTCCAAGAAGACAACCTCTAATGAAGCTTTCTTT.

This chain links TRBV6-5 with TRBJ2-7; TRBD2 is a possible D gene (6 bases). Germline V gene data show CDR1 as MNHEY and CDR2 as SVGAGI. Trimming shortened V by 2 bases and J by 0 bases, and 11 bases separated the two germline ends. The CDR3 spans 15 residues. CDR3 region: CASSYSPGLSYEQYF. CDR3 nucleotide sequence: TGTGCCAGCAGTTACAGCCCGGGACTCTCCTACGAGCAGTACTTC.

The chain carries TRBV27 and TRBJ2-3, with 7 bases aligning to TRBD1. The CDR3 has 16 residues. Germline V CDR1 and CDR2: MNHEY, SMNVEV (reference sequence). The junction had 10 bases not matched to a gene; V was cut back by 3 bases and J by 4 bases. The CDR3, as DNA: TGTGCCAGCAGTTTGCAAGCAGGGGGTCATGCAGATACGCAGTATTTT. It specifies CASSLQAGGHADTQYF.

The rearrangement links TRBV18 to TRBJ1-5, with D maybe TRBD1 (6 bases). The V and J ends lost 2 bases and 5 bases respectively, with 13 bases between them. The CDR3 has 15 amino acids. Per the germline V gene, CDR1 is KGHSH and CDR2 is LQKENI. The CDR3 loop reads CASSPRRGSDQPQHF. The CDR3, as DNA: TGTGCCAGCTCACCAAGGAGGGGGAGCGATCAGCCCCAGCATTTT.

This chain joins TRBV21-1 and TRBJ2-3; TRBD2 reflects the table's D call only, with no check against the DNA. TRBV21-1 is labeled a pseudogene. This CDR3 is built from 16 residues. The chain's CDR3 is CASSKGTSGVTDTQYF. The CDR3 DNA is TGTGCCAGCAGCAAAGGGACTAGCGGGGTCACAGATACGCAGTATTTT.

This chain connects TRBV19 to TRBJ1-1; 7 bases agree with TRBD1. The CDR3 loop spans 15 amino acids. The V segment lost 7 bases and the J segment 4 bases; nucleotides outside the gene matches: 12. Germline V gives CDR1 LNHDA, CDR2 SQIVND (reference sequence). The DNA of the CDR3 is TGTGCCAGTAATCCCCGGGGGACAGCGGTCACTGAAGCTTTCTTT. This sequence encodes CASNPRGTAVTEAFF.

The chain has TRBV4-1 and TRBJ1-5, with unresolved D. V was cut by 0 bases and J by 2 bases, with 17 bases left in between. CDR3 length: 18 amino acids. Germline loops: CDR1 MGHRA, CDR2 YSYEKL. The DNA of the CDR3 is TGCGCCAGCAGCCAAGACGGTGACTACTCCAAAGGCAATCAGCCCCAGCATTTT. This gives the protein CASSQDGDYSKGNQPQHF.